Shown below are 3 T cell receptor beta chains from a single sample sequenced in a study of blood T cell repertoires in COVID-19. This table comes from immunoSEQ multiplex PCR, and its TCRdb copy is limited to in-frame clones, with some not included. The profile shows roughly 200,000 clones, 70% to 90% of them singletons. The sequencing input was peripheral blood. The source of these receptors is a human donor with active or convalescent COVID-19. The donor label of this sample is uncertain.

CDR3 nucleotide sequence: TGTGCCTCGGGAATCGGCGGGACCCAAGAGACCCAGTACTTC. Its protein is CASGIGGTQETQYF. The chain is built from TRBV10-3 and TRBJ2-5, with D possibly matching TRBD2 (6 bases). Trimming shortened V by 11 bases and J by 1 base, and 17 bases separated the two germline ends. This CDR3 is 14 amino acids long. Germline values: CDR1 ENHRY, CDR2 SYGVKD.

The rearrangement uses TRBV2 and TRBJ1-1; 7 bases map to TRBD1. The germline V gene encodes CDR1 SNHLY and CDR2 FYNNEI. This CDR3 has 18 residues. Germline trimming cut 5 bases from V and 6 bases from J; bases unmatched to any gene: 21. The CDR3 nucleotides read TGTGCCAGCAGTTATCCCTTTCTTAAGACAGGGAAAGAGTCTGAAGCTTTCTTT. The encoded protein is CASSYPFLKTGKESEAFF. Together with reference TRBV2 and TRBJ1-1, the CDR3 gives the full variable domain: EPEVTQTPSHQVTQMGQEVILRCVPISNHLYFYWYRQILGQKVEFLVSFYNNEISEKSEIFDDQFSVERPDGSNFTLKIRSTKLEDSAMYFCASSYPFLKTGKESEAFFGQGTRLTVV.

This chain links TRBV12-3 or TRBV12-4 with TRBJ2-7; D possibly corresponds to TRBD2 (6 bases). The CDR3 contains 12 residues. Trimming shortened V by 2 bases and J by 6 bases, and 8 bases separated the two germline ends. The CDR3 DNA reads as TGTGCCAGCAGTTTAAAGGGACTCGAGCAGTACTTC. It specifies CASSLKGLEQYF.